The clone carrying this TCR beta chain was detected a few times. The sample originates from a study of beta chain features in type 1 diabetes. Looking at the study overall: Cells sorted and examined across all samples totaled more than 95,000,000.

Trimming removed 2 bases from V and 2 bases from J; junction bases left unmatched: 4. The CDR3 loop spans 15 amino acids. From germline, CDR1 is KGHSH and CDR2 LQKENI. Expressed TCRB transcripts were sequenced after all isolated RNA was converted to cDNA. Clones were read by immunoSEQ multiplex PCR, and TCRdb kept only the in-frame ones, dropping some. The data hold around 330,000 clones, with 11% observed a single time. The V call is TRBV18, the J call TRBJ2-3; 7 positions match TRBD2. The receptor was derived from a woman aged 25 to 39 in good health. Sequenced sample: naive CD4+ T cells from blood. The CDR3 DNA reads as TGTGCCAGCTCACCAGGACTAGAGTACACAGATACGCAGTATTTT. Residues: CASSPGLEYTDTQYF.